This T cell receptor (beta chain) is drawn from a study of response to subunit inactivated influenza vaccine. Regarding the study as a whole: The authors suggested that few new T cells are recruited per seasonal influenza vaccination.

This clonotype has ten or more counts. Its antigen is currently unknown. MiXCR was run by TCRdb on the RT-PCR reads, yielding one entry per CDR3 protein. Among about 190,000 distinct CDR3 sequences, around an eighth were seen once, and the ten largest hold about a quarter. The clonotype comes from a man between 50 and 59 years old who received an inactivated influenza vaccine. This specimen consisted of CD8+ T cells sorted from PBMCs, obtained roughly 5 days after vaccination.

The CDR3 DNA reads as TGTGCCAGCAGCGCAGACGTGGCAACTAATGAAAAACTGTTTTTT. Its protein is CASSADVATNEKLFF. The chain has TRBV7-9 and TRBJ1-4; D remains ambiguous. Germline CDR1 and CDR2: SEHNR and FQNEAQ (reference sequence). V was pared by 5 bases and J by 0 bases, with 10 bases between. The CDR3 covers 15 residues.